The rows below give T cell receptor beta chains drawn from one sample of a study of radiotherapy plus CTLA-4 blockade in lung cancer. Profiling relied on immunoSEQ multiplex PCR, and the TCRdb table lists in-frame clones only, not all of them. This table has approximately 44,000 clones, around 69% appearing once. Sequencing used peripheral blood, obtained from a patient treated with radiotherapy plus ipilimumab. Receptor source: a human donor with non-small cell lung cancer who had stable disease on radiotherapy plus ipilimumab. Both conserved end residues are part of each CDR3. D genes are given only for firm matches. Part of the rows lack a size; the others show once, few, many or a class for expanded clones.

CDR3: CASSLNHRTWGSYEQYF; DNA: TGTGCCAGCAGCCTTAACCACCGGACTTGGGGATCCTACGAGCAGTACTTC; D: NA; J: TRBJ2-7; V: TRBV7-2; size: few
CDR3: CASSFRAETSPLHF; DNA: TGTGCCAGCAGTTTCAGGGCAGAGACCTCACCCCTCCACTTT; D: NA; J: TRBJ1-6; V: TRBV27; size: NA
CDR3: CASSLRGLGETQYF; DNA: TGTGCCAGCAGCTTGCGGGGGCTGGGAGAGACCCAGTACTTC; D: NA; J: TRBJ2-5; V: TRBV7-6; size: NA
CDR3: CASSLLGPNQPQHF; DNA: TGTGCCAGCAGTTTGCTCGGACCCAATCAGCCCCAGCATTTT; D: NA; J: TRBJ1-5; V: TRBV28; size: NA
CDR3: CASSSFQGPYEQYF; DNA: TGTGCCAGCAGCTCCTTCCAAGGCCCCTACGAGCAGTACTTC; D: NA; J: TRBJ2-7; V: TRBV7-9; size: few
CDR3: CASSAPDPHSPLHF; DNA: TGTGCCAGCAGCGCCCCTGACCCGCATTCACCCCTCCACTTT; D: NA; J: TRBJ1-6; V: TRBV7-8; size: few
CDR3: CASSVPIQEWEETQYF; DNA: TGTGCCAGCAGTGTTCCCATACAGGAATGGGAAGAGACCCAGTACTTC; D: NA; J: TRBJ2-5; V: TRBV6-4; size: NA
CDR3: CASRYRDRNYGYTF; DNA: TGTGCCAGTAGGTACCGGGACAGGAACTATGGCTACACCTTC; D: TRBD1; J: TRBJ1-2; V: TRBV19; size: few
CDR3: CASSRFDRGNEQFF; DNA: TGTGCCAGCTCACGTTTTGACAGGGGGAATGAGCAGTTCTTC; D: TRBD1; J: TRBJ2-1; V: TRBV18; size: NA
CDR3: CASSQVFGGTEAFF; DNA: TGTGCCAGCAGCCAAGTTTTTGGGGGCACTGAAGCTTTCTTT; D: NA; J: TRBJ1-1; V: TRBV14; size: few
CDR3: CASLWDLVGNTIYF; DNA: TGTGCCAGCCTGTGGGACTTGGTGGGAAACACCATATATTTT; D: NA; J: TRBJ1-3; V: TRBV7-9; size: NA
CDR3: CASSQSPGSGNTIYF; DNA: TGTGCCAGCAGTCAATCCCCGGGATCTGGAAACACCATATATTTT; D: NA; J: TRBJ1-3; V: TRBV28; size: few
CDR3: CAWSADPGGATEAFF; DNA: TGTGCCTGGAGTGCCGACCCAGGGGGCGCGACTGAAGCTTTCTTT; D: TRBD1; J: TRBJ1-1; V: TRBV30; size: NA
CDR3: CASSPRRRGTYNEQFF; DNA: TGTGCCAGCAGTCCCCGACGGAGGGGGACCTACAATGAGCAGTTCTTC; D: NA; J: TRBJ2-1; V: TRBV6-6; size: NA
CDR3: CASSQFAGVVNTEAFF; DNA: TGTGCCAGCTCACAATTCGCAGGGGTAGTGAACACTGAAGCTTTCTTT; D: NA; J: TRBJ1-1; V: TRBV18; size: few
CDR3: CASSQEWLTGSYEQYF; DNA: TGCGCCAGCAGCCAAGAGTGGCTGACTGGCTCCTACGAGCAGTACTTC; D: NA; J: TRBJ2-7; V: TRBV4-3; size: NA
CDR3: CASSLGGVLNTEAFF; DNA: TGTGCCAGCAGCTTAGGAGGGGTTTTGAACACTGAAGCTTTCTTT; D: NA; J: TRBJ1-1; V: TRBV7-2; size: NA
CDR3: CASSVNRRGADEAFF; DNA: TGTGCCAGCAGCGTCAATAGGAGGGGGGCGGATGAAGCTTTCTTT; D: NA; J: TRBJ1-1; V: TRBV9; size: NA
CDR3: CASSPGVDTQYF; DNA: TGTGCCAGCTCACCGGGGGTAGATACGCAGTATTTT; D: NA; J: TRBJ2-3; V: TRBV18; size: NA
CDR3: CASSSPGQELSGNTIYF; DNA: TGTGCCAGCAGCTCTCCAGGACAGGAGCTCTCTGGAAACACCATATATTTT; D: TRBD1; J: TRBJ1-3; V: TRBV7-8; size: once
CDR3: CASSKGGYNEQFF; DNA: TGTGCCAGCAGTAAGGGGGGCTACAATGAGCAGTTCTTC; D: NA; J: TRBJ2-1; V: TRBV25-1; size: few
CDR3: CASSAGDRGNQPQHF; DNA: TGTGCCAGCAGTGCGGGGGACCGGGGCAATCAGCCCCAGCATTTT; D: NA; J: TRBJ1-5; V: TRBV28; size: few
CDR3: CAIRGGAERGDYNEQFF; DNA: TGTGCCATCCGAGGAGGGGCTGAGCGGGGGGATTACAATGAGCAGTTCTTC; D: TRBD2; J: TRBJ2-1; V: TRBV5-4; size: NA
CDR3: CASSPEVSFSGYTF; DNA: TGCGCCAGCAGCCCGGAGGTCAGTTTTAGTGGCTACACCTTC; D: NA; J: TRBJ1-2; V: TRBV5-1; size: once
CDR3: CASSQFGRGSYNEQFF; DNA: TGTGCCAGCAGCCAATTCGGCAGGGGGAGTTACAATGAGCAGTTCTTC; D: TRBD1; J: TRBJ2-1; V: TRBV14; size: NA
CDR3: CASSDDMGVSGYYGYTF; DNA: TGTGCCAGCAGCGACGACATGGGAGTATCGGGGTACTATGGCTACACCTTC; D: NA; J: TRBJ1-2; V: TRBV5-4; size: NA
CDR3: CAWSRRLRRTEAFF; DNA: TGTGCCTGGAGCCGAAGGCTCCGTCGCACTGAAGCTTTCTTT; D: NA; J: TRBJ1-1; V: TRBV30; size: few
CDR3: CASSQDYGFNYGYTF; DNA: TGCGCCAGCAGCCAAGATTATGGTTTTAACTATGGCTACACCTTC; D: NA; J: TRBJ1-2; V: TRBV4-1; size: NA
CDR3: CASSLDPGLPNEQYF; DNA: TGTGCCAGCAGCTTGGACCCAGGACTCCCCAACGAGCAGTACTTC; D: NA; J: TRBJ2-7; V: TRBV5-8; size: NA